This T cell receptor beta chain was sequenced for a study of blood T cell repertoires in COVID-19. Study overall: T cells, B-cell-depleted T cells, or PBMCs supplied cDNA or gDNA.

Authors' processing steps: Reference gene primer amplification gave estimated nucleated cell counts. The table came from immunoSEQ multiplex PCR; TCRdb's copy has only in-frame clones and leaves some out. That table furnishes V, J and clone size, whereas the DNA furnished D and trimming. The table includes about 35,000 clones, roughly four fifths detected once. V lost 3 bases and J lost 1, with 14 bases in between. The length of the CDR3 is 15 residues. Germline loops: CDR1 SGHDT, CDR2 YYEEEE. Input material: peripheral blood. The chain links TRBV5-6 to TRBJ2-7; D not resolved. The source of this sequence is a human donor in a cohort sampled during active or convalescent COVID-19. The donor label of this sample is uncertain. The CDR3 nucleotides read TGTGCCAGCAGCTCGGTGAGGATTGCGTCCTACGAGCAGTACTTC. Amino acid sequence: CASSSVRIASYEQYF.